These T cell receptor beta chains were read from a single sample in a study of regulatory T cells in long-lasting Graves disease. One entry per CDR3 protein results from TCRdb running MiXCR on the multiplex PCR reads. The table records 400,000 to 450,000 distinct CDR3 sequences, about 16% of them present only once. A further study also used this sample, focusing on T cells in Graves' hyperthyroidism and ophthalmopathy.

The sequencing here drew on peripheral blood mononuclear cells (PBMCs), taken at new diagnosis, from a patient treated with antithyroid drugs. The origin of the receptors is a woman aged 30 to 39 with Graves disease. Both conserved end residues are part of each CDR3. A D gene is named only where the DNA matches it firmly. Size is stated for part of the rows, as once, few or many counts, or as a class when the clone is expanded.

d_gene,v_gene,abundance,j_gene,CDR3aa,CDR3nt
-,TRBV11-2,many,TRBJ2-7,CASSLGVLGDHEQYF,TGTGCCAGCAGCTTAGGGGTCTTAGGGGACCACGAGCAGTACTTC
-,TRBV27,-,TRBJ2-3,CASSFHGADTQYF,TGTGCCAGCAGTTTTCACGGGGCAGATACGCAGTATTTT
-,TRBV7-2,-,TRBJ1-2,CAGSPGPTGGYTF,TGTGCCGGCAGCCCAGGTCCCACCGGAGGCTACACCTTC
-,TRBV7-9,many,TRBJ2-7,CASSPGQRSPYEQYF,TGTGCCAGCAGCCCTGGACAGCGTTCCCCATACGAGCAGTACTTC
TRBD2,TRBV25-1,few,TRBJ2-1,CASSDSGRAANEQFF,TGTGCCAGCAGTGATAGCGGGAGGGCAGCCAATGAGCAGTTCTTC
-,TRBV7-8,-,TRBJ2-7,CASSPGIAASYEQYF,TGTGCCAGCAGCCCCGGGATAGCGGCCTCCTACGAGCAGTACTTC
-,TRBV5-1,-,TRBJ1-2,CASSLVLSPREGGYTF,TGCGCCAGCAGCTTGGTTTTATCCCCGAGGGAGGGAGGCTACACCTTC
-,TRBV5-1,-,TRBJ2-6,CASKPGQWVPGANVLTF,TGCGCCAGCAAACCGGGACAATGGGTACCTGGGGCCAACGTCCTGACTTTC
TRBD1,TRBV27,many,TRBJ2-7,CASSFEGTGPFYEQYF,TGTGCCAGCAGTTTCGAAGGGACAGGGCCTTTCTACGAGCAGTACTTC
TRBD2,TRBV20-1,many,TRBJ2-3,CSATRASGRIDTQYF,TGCAGTGCTACGAGGGCTAGCGGGAGGATAGATACGCAGTATTTT
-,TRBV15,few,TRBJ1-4,CATGLQAKLFF,TGTGCCACCGGACTTCAGGCAAAACTGTTTTTT
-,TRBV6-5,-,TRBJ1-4,CASSYSLINEKLFF,TGTGCCAGCAGTTACTCTTTGATAAATGAAAAACTGTTTTTT
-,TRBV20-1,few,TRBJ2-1,CSAWGPTGNEQFF,TGCAGTGCTTGGGGCCCGACGGGGAATGAGCAGTTCTTC
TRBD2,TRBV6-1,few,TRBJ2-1,CASSLFSGRAGNEQFF,TGTGCCAGCAGTCTATTTAGCGGGAGGGCCGGGAATGAGCAGTTCTTC
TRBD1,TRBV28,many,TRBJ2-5,CASSLMGQQETQYF,TGTGCCAGCAGTTTAATGGGACAGCAAGAGACCCAGTACTTC
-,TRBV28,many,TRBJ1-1,CASSFPVRTEAFF,TGTGCCAGCAGTTTTCCAGTGAGAACTGAAGCTTTCTTT
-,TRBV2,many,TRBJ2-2,CASSEAPGELFF,TGTGCCAGCAGTGAAGCGCCAGGGGAGCTGTTTTTT
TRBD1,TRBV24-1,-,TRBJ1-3,CATSDFEDRLRGNTIYF,TGTGCCACCAGTGATTTCGAGGACAGGTTGCGTGGAAACACCATATATTTT
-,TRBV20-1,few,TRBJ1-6,CSASSRDGHNSPLHF,TGCAGTGCTAGCTCACGGGACGGACATAATTCACCCCTCCACTTT
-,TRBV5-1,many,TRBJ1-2,CASSHGGAVYGYTF,TGCGCCAGCAGCCATGGGGGGGCCGTCTATGGCTACACCTTC
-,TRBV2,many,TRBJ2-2,CASSGGGNIALTGELFF,TGTGCCAGCAGTGGGGGCGGGAATATCGCGCTCACCGGGGAGCTGTTTTTT
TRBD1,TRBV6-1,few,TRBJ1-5,CASSPGTGNHNQPQHF,TGTGCCAGCAGCCCTGGGACAGGGAATCACAATCAGCCCCAGCATTTT
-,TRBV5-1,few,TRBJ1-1,CASSLGVGRNTEAFF,TGCGCCAGCAGCTTGGGCGTAGGGCGTAACACTGAAGCTTTCTTT
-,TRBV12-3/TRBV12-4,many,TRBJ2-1,CASTGSKYEQFF,TGTGCCAGCACCGGGAGTAAGTATGAGCAGTTCTTC
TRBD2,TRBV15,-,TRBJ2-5,CATSREAGQETQYF,TGTGCCACCAGCAGAGAAGCGGGACAAGAGACCCAGTACTTC
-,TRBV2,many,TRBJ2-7,CAGGFPPYEQYF,TGTGCCGGGGGGTTCCCTCCTTACGAGCAGTACTTC
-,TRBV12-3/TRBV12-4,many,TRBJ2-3,CATSPRTDTQYF,TGTGCCACCTCCCCCCGCACAGATACGCAGTATTTT
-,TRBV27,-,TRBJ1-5,CASSRTMEGNQPQHF,TGTGCCAGCAGCCGGACTATGGAGGGCAATCAGCCCCAGCATTTT
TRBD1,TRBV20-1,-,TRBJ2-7,CSAREVGTVYEQYF,TGCAGTGCTAGAGAAGTAGGGACAGTCTACGAGCAGTACTTC
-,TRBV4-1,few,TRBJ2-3,CASSQGDTDTQYF,TGCGCCAGCAGCCAAGGTGACACAGATACGCAGTATTTT
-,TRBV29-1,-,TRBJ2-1,CSVVGSTEKQFF,TGCAGCGTTGTAGGGTCAACGGAAAAACAGTTCTTC
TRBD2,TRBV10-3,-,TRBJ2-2,CATQSGGNTGELFF,TGTGCCACACAAAGCGGGGGTAACACCGGGGAGCTGTTTTTT
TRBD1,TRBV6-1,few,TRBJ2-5,CASRLLAQGDKTQYF,TGTGCCAGCAGACTCCTCGCCCAGGGGGATAAGACCCAGTACTTC
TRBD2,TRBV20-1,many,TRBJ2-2,CSASPRLAGVVGELFF,TGCAGTGCTAGCCCGCGACTAGCGGGAGTCGTCGGGGAGCTGTTTTTT
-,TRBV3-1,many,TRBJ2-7,CASSQDPIRGVSYEQYF,TGTGCCAGCAGCCAAGACCCCATCCGGGGTGTCTCCTACGAGCAGTACTTC
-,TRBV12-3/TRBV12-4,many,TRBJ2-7,CASSLSPYEQYF,TGTGCCAGCAGTTTAAGTCCCTACGAGCAGTACTTC
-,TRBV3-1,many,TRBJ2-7,CASSGSGRQSIYEQYF,TGTGCCAGCAGCGGCTCGGGCCGACAGTCCATCTACGAGCAGTACTTC
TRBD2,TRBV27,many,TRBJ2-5,CASSPLGLAAETQYF,TGTGCCAGCAGTCCCCTCGGACTAGCGGCTGAGACCCAGTACTTC
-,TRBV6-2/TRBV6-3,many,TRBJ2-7,CASSYSRAIYYEQYF,TGTGCCAGCAGTTACTCACGGGCTATTTACTACGAGCAGTACTTC
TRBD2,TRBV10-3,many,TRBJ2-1,CAISSPSASGRNEQFF,TGTGCCATCAGTTCCCCAAGTGCTAGCGGGAGAAATGAGCAGTTCTTC
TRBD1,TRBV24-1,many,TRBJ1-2,CATSDLRDRGGYTF,TGTGCCACCAGTGACCTCCGGGACAGGGGTGGCTACACCTTC
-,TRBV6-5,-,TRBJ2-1,CASSYSMRLATGNEQFF,TGTGCCAGCAGTTACTCGATGCGTCTGGCAACCGGCAATGAGCAGTTCTTC
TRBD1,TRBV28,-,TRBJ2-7,CASSQEQGVVYEQYF,TGTGCCAGCAGTCAGGAACAGGGGGTAGTCTACGAGCAGTACTTC
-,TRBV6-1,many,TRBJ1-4,CASSEDPLGLRKLFF,TGTGCCAGCAGTGAAGACCCCCTGGGCCTGAGGAAACTGTTTTTT
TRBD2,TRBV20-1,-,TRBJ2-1,CSARGLVGGSSYNGQFF,TGCAGTGCTAGAGGTCTGGTGGGGGGGAGTTCCTACAATGGGCAGTTCTTC
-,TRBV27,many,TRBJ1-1,CASSSPGTVGTEAFF,TGTGCCAGCAGTTCCCCAGGGACTGTAGGCACTGAAGCTTTCTTT
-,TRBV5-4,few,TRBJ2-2,CASSPGSGELFF,TGTGCCAGCAGCCCTGGGTCCGGGGAGCTGTTTTTT
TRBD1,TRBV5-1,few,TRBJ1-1,CASSFRDRGEAFF,TGCGCCAGCAGCTTCCGGGACAGGGGTGAAGCTTTCTTT
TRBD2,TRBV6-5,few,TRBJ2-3,CASSYSIGTSITDTQYF,TGTGCCAGCAGTTACTCGATAGGGACTAGCATCACAGATACGCAGTATTTT
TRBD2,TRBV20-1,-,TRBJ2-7,CSASGSSGRGGPYEQYF,TGCAGTGCTAGTGGGTCTAGCGGGAGGGGGGGTCCCTACGAGCAGTACTTC
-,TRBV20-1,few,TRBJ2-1,CSASETGGYNEQFF,TGCAGTGCTAGTGAGACAGGTGGCTACAATGAGCAGTTCTTC